Each of the 20 T cell receptor beta chains below was sequenced from the same sample in a study of shared clonotypes between healthy human individuals. Clones were sequenced by immunoSEQ multiplex PCR, and TCRdb holds only the in-frame ones, with some missing. The sample lists around 2,000,000 clones, roughly 94% occurring once. Source material: naive CD4+ T cells sorted from blood. Subset denoted: CD45RA+ positively selected. All receptors come from a man between 18 and 35 years old in good health.

This chain connects TRBV4-3 to TRBJ2-2; TRBD2 might be the D (7 bases). CDR1 is LGHNA and CDR2 is YSLEER in the germline V gene. Deletions cut 1 base from V and 4 bases from J, with 13 bases between. CDR3 length: 16 residues. DNA for the CDR3: TGCGCCAGCAGCCAAGGGAGCGGGACACCCACCGGGGAGCTGTTTTTT. Translated, it gives CASSQGSGTPTGELFF.

V and J are TRBV11-2 and TRBJ2-5; D is uncertain. This CDR3 spans 15 amino acids. Trimming took off 1 base at V and 5 bases at J, with 14 bases between the two ends. Germline V gene lookup returns CDR1 SGHAT and CDR2 FQNNGV. The CDR3 coding sequence is TGTGCCAGCAGCTTAGTCGGAGCCTCCGGGGAGACCCAGTACTTC. Its translation: CASSLVGASGETQYF.

This chain uses TRBV19 with TRBJ2-5; D is uncertain. Between the trimmed V and J ends, which lost 3 bases and 1 base, there was a span of 9 bases. The CDR3 consists of 14 residues. Germline loops: CDR1 LNHDA, CDR2 SQIVND (reference sequence). Written as DNA, the CDR3 is TGTGCCAGTAGTATGGGCTTAACCCAAGAGACCCAGTACTTC. Its translation is CASSMGLTQETQYF.

V is TRBV29-1 and J is TRBJ2-1, with 8 bases aligning to TRBD1. Germline CDR1 SQVTM, CDR2 ANQGSEA. Germline trimming cut 4 bases from V and 7 bases from J; bases unmatched to any gene: 6. The CDR3 covers 13 residues. For the CDR3, the DNA is TGCAGCGTTGTTCATGACAGGGGAAATGAGCAGTTCTTC. This sequence encodes CSVVHDRGNEQFF.

The genes are TRBV18 and TRBJ2-7, with D unresolved. CDR1 KGHSH and CDR2 LQKENI come from the germline V gene. The CDR3 is 15 amino acids. Trimming stripped 3 bases from V and 3 bases from J, with 15 bases between. The CDR3 loop reads CASSPYANLDYEQYF. CDR3 sequence (DNA): TGTGCCAGCTCACCTTACGCCAACCTGGACTACGAGCAGTACTTC.

A word on this clone: This sample also contains other DNA sequences that code for the same CDR3. This chain connects TRBV5-1 to TRBJ1-6; D is ambiguous. This CDR3 is built from 14 residues. CDR1 is SGHRS, CDR2 YFSETQ, per germline. V shed 2 bases and J shed 3 bases, with 6 bases lying between them. The CDR3: CASSFGDYNSPLHF. In nucleotides, the CDR3 is TGCGCCAGCAGCTTCGGGGACTATAATTCACCCCTCCACTTT. Combining the CDR3 with reference TRBV5-1 and TRBJ1-6 gives the whole variable domain KAGVTQTPRYLIKTRGQQVTLSCSPISGHRSVSWYQQTPGQGLQFLFEYFSETQRNKGNFPGRFSGRQFSNSRSEMNVSTLELGDSALYLCASSFGDYNSPLHFGNGTRLTVT.

A remark on this clone: Within the sample, other DNA sequences also encode this same CDR3. The V and J genes are TRBV5-4 and TRBJ2-5; the D is unclear. Germline V CDR1 and CDR2: SGHNT, YYREEE (reference sequence). The CDR3 spans 12 residues. The V end was cut by 0 bases, the J end by 2 bases, with 2 bases between. As DNA, the CDR3 is TGTGCCAGCAGCTTGGTTCAAGAGACCCAGTACTTC. Residues: CASSLVQETQYF.

This chain connects TRBV9 to TRBJ2-2; D unresolved. CDR3 length: 13 residues. Germline-derived CDR1 and CDR2 are SGDLS and YYNGEE. The germline V and J ends were trimmed by 4 bases and 3 bases, with 7 bases remaining between them. The CDR3 reads CASSPRDTGELFF. For the CDR3, the DNA is TGTGCCAGCAGCCCACGCGACACCGGGGAGCTGTTTTTT.

Notes on this clone: The same CDR3 arises from other DNA sequences in this sample as well. This chain uses TRBV5-1 with TRBJ2-1; 9 nucleotides line up with TRBD1. Germline trimming cut 4 bases from V and 0 bases from J; bases unmatched to any gene: 2. This CDR3 has 15 residues. Germline V CDR1 and CDR2: SGHRS, YFSETQ. The CDR3, as DNA: TGCGCCAGCAGCCTGGACAGGGGCTCCTACAATGAGCAGTTCTTC. Translation: CASSLDRGSYNEQFF.

V and J are TRBV12-2 and TRBJ1-2; no check of the table's D call, TRBD1, against the DNA was made. TRBV12-2 is labeled a pseudogene. CDR3 length: 15 amino acids. CDR3 DNA: TGTGCAAGTCGGCCTCCGGGACAGGGATTCTATGGCTACACCTTC. Its translation: CASRPPGQGFYGYTF.

In regard to this clone: At one of its ends the junction is not consistent with the germline gene, which may arise from a read error. The chain is built from TRBV7-9 and TRBJ2-2; possible D gene TRBD2, 6 bases. CDR1 and CDR2 from the germline V gene are SEHNR and FQNEAQ (reference sequence). CDR3 length: 14 amino acids. The CDR3 here is CASSFGTEHRGAVF. The CDR3 DNA follows: TGTGCCAGCAGCTTCGGGACTGAACACCGGGGAGCTGTTTTT.

The chain recombines TRBV2 with TRBJ2-7; the match to TRBD1 covers 9 bases. The CDR3 totals 15 residues. V trimming: 7 bases; J trimming: 0 bases; junction bases outside the gene matches: 7. Germline-derived CDR1 and CDR2 are SNHLY and FYNNEI. The CDR3 DNA reads TGTGCCAGCAAAACTGAACAGGGGGCCTCCTACGAGCAGTACTTC. Translating it yields CASKTEQGASYEQYF.

In this sample, this clone turned up once. The rearrangement joins TRBV5-1 to TRBJ1-2; D is perhaps TRBD1 (6 bases). Between the trimmed V and J ends, which lost 3 bases and 6 bases, there was a span of 9 bases. Germline-derived CDR1 and CDR2 are SGHRS and YFSETQ. CDR3 size: 12 residues. This CDR3 is CASSWGPNGYTF. CDR3 in DNA: TGCGCCAGCAGCTGGGGGCCCAATGGCTACACCTTC.

Concerning this clone: Other DNA variants within this sample encode the same CDR3. The gene calls are TRBV6-5 and TRBJ1-2; D uncertain. CDR1 is MNHEY and CDR2 is SVGAGI in the germline V gene. The CDR3 has 14 amino acids. V was trimmed by 0 bases and J by 5 bases, leaving 10 bases between them. CDR3 residues: CASSYSGISYGYTF. DNA of the CDR3: TGTGCCAGCAGTTACTCGGGCATAAGTTATGGCTACACCTTC.

V usage is TRBV7-2 and J usage is TRBJ2-5, with D possibly being TRBD2 (6 bases). The CDR3 length is 15 residues. The germline V gene encodes CDR1 SGHTA and CDR2 FQGNSA. Trimming took 4 bases from V and 2 from J, leaving 14 bases between them. The CDR3 DNA follows: TGTGCCAGCAGCTCTGCGCGGACTAAACAAGAGACCCAGTACTTC. It yields the protein CASSSARTKQETQYF.

The chain recombines TRBV25-1 with TRBJ2-6; D not certain. Looked up from germline, CDR1 is MGHDK and CDR2 is SYGVNS. This CDR3 is built from 14 residues. Trimming removed 7 bases from V and 0 bases from J, with 7 bases in between. For the CDR3, the DNA is TGTGCCAGCATTTTCCGCTCTGGGGCCAACGTCCTGACTTTC. Amino acid sequence: CASIFRSGANVLTF.

The chain links TRBV25-1 to TRBJ2-7, with 7 positions matching TRBD1. Germline CDR1 and CDR2: MGHDK and SYGVNS. The CDR3 contains 15 residues. Germline trimming cut 1 base from V and 3 bases from J; bases unmatched to any gene: 6. The CDR3 DNA sequence: TGTGCCAGCAGTGAATCTAGGGGGCACGGCTACGAGCAGTACTTC. Protein sequence: CASSESRGHGYEQYF.

This rearrangement joins TRBV10-2 to TRBJ2-7, with a possible D match to TRBD2 (6 bases). CDR1 and CDR2 from the germline V gene are WSHSY and SAAADI. This CDR3 comprises 16 residues. The V end was cut by 4 bases, the J end by 0 bases, with 16 bases between. The CDR3 sequence: CASSGGRGSSSYEQYF. CDR3 DNA sequence: TGCGCCAGCAGTGGAGGGCGGGGATCTAGCTCCTACGAGCAGTACTTC.

J is TRBJ2-7 and V is TRBV6-5, with D perhaps TRBD2 (6 bases). The length of the CDR3 is 14 residues. Germline-derived CDR1 and CDR2 are MNHEY and SVGAGI. Trimming took 6 bases from V and 2 from J, leaving 14 bases between them. CDR3 bases: TGTGCCAGCAGACGGGGGACTGGAACCTACGAGCAGTACTTC. Residues: CASRRGTGTYEQYF.

The chain couples TRBV29-1 to TRBJ1-1; 11 positions agree with TRBD1. The junction had 8 bases not matched to a gene; V was cut back by 7 bases and J by 4 bases. This CDR3 is 14 amino acids long. Germline CDR1 and CDR2: SQVTM and ANQGSEA. CDR3 sequence: CSGLIGTGGTEAFF. CDR3 DNA sequence: TGCAGCGGTCTGATAGGGACAGGGGGCACTGAAGCTTTCTTT.